This T cell receptor beta chain was observed in a study of T cells in Graves' hyperthyroidism and ophthalmopathy. Over 18 months, lack of ophthalmopathy progression marked Graves' hyperthyroidism as stable. Study-level points and caveats: Most thyroid-expanded clonotypes above 0.001 were also found in blood.

The TCR beta CDR3 regions underwent amplification using RNA transcripts as the source. Initially, a first-round RT-PCR of the TCR CDR3 employed the HTBI primer set. In TCRdb, the multiplex PCR reads were re-called with MiXCR into one record per CDR3 protein. The profile covers 700,000 or so distinct CDR3 sequences, with about 15% appearing a single time and around 7.7% taken by the ten largest. Trimming at V came to 4 bases and at J to 4 bases, leaving 5 bases not matched to a gene. This CDR3 is 14 amino acids long. In germline, CDR1 is MNHEY, CDR2 SVGEGT. This clonotype was observed a few times. Its antigen is unknown.

Source material: blood. The gene calls are TRBV6-2 or TRBV6-3 and TRBJ2-5; 8 positions agree with TRBD2. This receptor was obtained from a young man with Graves' hyperthyroidism. CDR3 in DNA: TGTGCCAGCAGTTGGCGAGCGGGAGCAGAGACCCAGTACTTC. This translates into CASSWRAGAETQYF.